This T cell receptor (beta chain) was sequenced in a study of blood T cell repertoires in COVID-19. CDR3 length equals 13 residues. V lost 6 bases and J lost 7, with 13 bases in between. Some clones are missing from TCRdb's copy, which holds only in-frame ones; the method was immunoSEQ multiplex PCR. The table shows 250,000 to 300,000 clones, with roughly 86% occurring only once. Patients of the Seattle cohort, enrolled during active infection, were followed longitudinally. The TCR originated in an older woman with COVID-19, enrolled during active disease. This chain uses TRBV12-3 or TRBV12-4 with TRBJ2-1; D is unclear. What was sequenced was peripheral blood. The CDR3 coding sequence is TGTGCCAGCAGCCCCTTGCCTATAAATGAGCAGTTCTTC. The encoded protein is CASSPLPINEQFF.